The rows below give T cell receptor beta chains drawn from one sample of a study of regulatory T cells in long-lasting Graves disease. TCRdb processed the multiplex PCR reads anew with MiXCR; each CDR3 protein has one entry. The data show about 540,000 distinct CDR3 sequences, roughly 14% seen once. The same sample was also used in a study of T cells in Graves' hyperthyroidism and ophthalmopathy.

This specimen consisted of peripheral blood mononuclear cells (PBMCs), obtained at new diagnosis, from a patient treated with antithyroid drugs. These receptors all come from a man aged 30-40 years with Graves disease. Both conserved end residues are part of each CDR3. The order of the fields is J gene, D gene, V gene, clone size, CDR3 DNA, CDR3 protein. D genes are given only for firm matches. Part of the rows lack a size; the others show once, few, many or a class for expanded clones.

TRBJ2-2	.	TRBV18	many	TGTGCCAGCAGTCCTCCTACGAACACCGGGGAGCTGTTTTTT	CASSPPTNTGELFF
TRBJ2-7	TRBD1	TRBV6-2/TRBV6-3	.	TGTGCCAGCAGTCCATATGGGACAGGGTATATGTCCTACGAGCGGTACTTC	CASSPYGTGYMSYERYF
TRBJ2-5	TRBD2	TRBV7-2	many	TGTGCCACGGCGGGAGGGACGAAGACCCAGTACTTC	CATAGGTKTQYF
TRBJ2-5	.	TRBV30	many	TGTGCCTGGAGTGTCAGGCTAGGGGAGACCCAGTACTTC	CAWSVRLGETQYF
TRBJ1-1	.	TRBV19	many	TGTGCCAGTACCCCTCCGGGGGCATGGGACACTGAAGCTTTCTTT	CASTPPGAWDTEAFF
TRBJ1-3	.	TRBV2	many	TGTGCCAGCACCGAACAAGGGTTTGGAAACACCATATATTTT	CASTEQGFGNTIYF
TRBJ2-3	TRBD2	TRBV18	many	TGTGCCAGCTCACCTTCGGCGGGAGCAGCAGATACGCAGTATTTT	CASSPSAGAADTQYF
TRBJ1-2	.	TRBV6-1	many	TGTGCCGCCGTCTCGACAGCCCAGATCTATGGCTACACCTTC	CAAVSTAQIYGYTF
TRBJ2-2	TRBD2	TRBV6-2/TRBV6-3	many	TGTGCCAGCAGTTACAGCGGGGAGGCCGGGGAGCTGTTTTTT	CASSYSGEAGELFF
TRBJ1-5	.	TRBV5-1	few	TGCGCCAGCAGCCCCGGGACCGATCAGCCCCAGCATTTT	CASSPGTDQPQHF
TRBJ2-2	TRBD1	TRBV6-4	few	TGTGCCAGCAGCAACGAGGGGGCACACGGGGAGCTGTTTTTT	CASSNEGAHGELFF
TRBJ2-5	TRBD1	TRBV5-1	.	TGCGCCAGCAGCTGGCTGGGACAGGGGCGAGAGACCCAGTACTTC	CASSWLGQGRETQYF
TRBJ1-3	.	TRBV6-1	many	TGTGCCAGCAGACCCACCGGGTACTCTGGAAACACCATATATTTT	CASRPTGYSGNTIYF
TRBJ2-1	.	TRBV11-2	.	TGTGCCAGCAGCTGGGGTAGCGGTAAATTCAGTGAGCAGTTCTTC	CASSWGSGKFSEQFF
TRBJ2-1	TRBD2	TRBV10-3	many	TGTGCCATCAGTGAGTCCGACAGCGGGACCAATGAGCAGTTCTTC	CAISESDSGTNEQFF
TRBJ2-1	.	TRBV5-4	few	TGTGCCAGCAGCCCTGCCGGGGCCACCTACAATGAGCAGTTCTTC	CASSPAGATYNEQFF
TRBJ2-7	TRBD1	TRBV10-1	many	TGCGCCAGCAGCGGGACAGGGGGCCCCTACGAGCAGTACTTC	CASSGTGGPYEQYF
TRBJ1-1	TRBD1	TRBV19	.	TGTGCCAGTTGTCGCCGACAGGGGACTGAAGCTTTCTTT	CASCRRQGTEAFF
TRBJ1-1	TRBD1	TRBV19	few	TGTGCCAGTACCCAAAGGGGGGACAGACTTTTGAACACTGAAGCTTTCTTT	CASTQRGDRLLNTEAFF
TRBJ2-3	.	TRBV27	.	TGTGCCAGCAGTCCCCTTATTTGGGATACGCAGTATTTT	CASSPLIWDTQYF
TRBJ1-3	.	TRBV9	many	TGTGCCAGCAGCGTAGTGGGCAGCCGTTCCTCTGGAAACACCATATATTTT	CASSVVGSRSSGNTIYF
TRBJ1-4	TRBD1	TRBV11-3	once	TGTGCCGGCAGTTTAGGGACAGGGGGTGAAAAACTGTTTTTT	CAGSLGTGGEKLFF
TRBJ2-7	.	TRBV19	.	TGTGCCAGTAGTATAGATCGGGCGGACTTGAACGAGCAGTACTTC	CASSIDRADLNEQYF
TRBJ2-7	TRBD2	TRBV27	.	TGTGCCAGCAGTTTAGAGCACACCGGGGGGGAGCAGTACTTC	CASSLEHTGGEQYF
TRBJ2-7	TRBD2	TRBV24-1	many	TGTGCCACCAGCCTAGCGGGAGCTGGTGAGCAGTACTTC	CATSLAGAGEQYF
TRBJ2-1	.	TRBV12-3/TRBV12-4	many	TGTGCCAGCAGCCGGGAGTGGGGGAACTACAATGAGCAGTTCTTC	CASSREWGNYNEQFF
TRBJ2-7	TRBD2	TRBV7-2	many	TGTGCCAGCAGCCCGACTAGCCACGAGCAGTACTTC	CASSPTSHEQYF
TRBJ2-1	.	TRBV12-3/TRBV12-4	many	TGTGCCAGCAGTTTAGCCCCGGGGCCCTCCTACAATGAGCAGTTCTTC	CASSLAPGPSYNEQFF
TRBJ1-5	.	TRBV20-1	many	TGCAGTGCTGGCCAGAACAATCAGCCCCAGCATTTT	CSAGQNNQPQHF
TRBJ1-4	.	TRBV6-1	many	TGTGCCAGCAGGCTAGGGGGTGGTGATGAAAAACTGTTTTTT	CASRLGGGDEKLFF
TRBJ2-7	.	TRBV20-1	few	TGCAGTGCTGAACGGGCCGCTTACGAGCAGTACTTC	CSAERAAYEQYF
TRBJ2-5	TRBD1	TRBV27	many	TGTGCCAGCAGTTTGGGGACAGTCAAAGAGACCCAGTACTTC	CASSLGTVKETQYF
TRBJ2-7	TRBD1	TRBV6-2/TRBV6-3	few	TGTGCCAGCAGTGCGTCTGGGGGGGACAGGGGGGCCTACGAGCAGTACTTC	CASSASGGDRGAYEQYF
TRBJ2-1	TRBD2	TRBV7-9	many	TGTGCCAGCAGCTTATACCGTCTAGCGGATAACAATGAGCAGTTCTTC	CASSLYRLADNNEQFF
TRBJ2-5	TRBD2	TRBV7-8	many	TGTGCCAGCAGCTCCATCTTTTCACCCGGGACTAGCGGGAGGGGGAGACAAGAGACCCAGTACTTC	CASSSIFSPGTSGRGRQETQYF
TRBJ2-3	.	TRBV11-2	many	TGTGCCAGCAGCGTTAGGGGGTTACGCACAGATACGCAGTATTTT	CASSVRGLRTDTQYF
TRBJ1-2	.	TRBV27	many	TGTGCCAGCAGTTTCCGGGCCCGATTATCCAGTGATGGCTACACCTTC	CASSFRARLSSDGYTF
TRBJ1-2	.	TRBV19	.	TGTGCCAGTAGTAGTCTCCTCTATGGCTACACCTTC	CASSSLLYGYTF
TRBJ2-7	.	TRBV10-2	many	TGCGCCAGCCGTCCAGGTAACTACGAGCAGTACTTC	CASRPGNYEQYF
TRBJ2-1	.	TRBV11-3	many	TGTGCCAGCAGCCTCGGGGACTGGTATGGGGTTGAGCAGTTCTTC	CASSLGDWYGVEQFF
TRBJ2-5	.	TRBV6-1	few	TGTGCCAGCAGTGAATGGGGCCACCCCGAGACCCAGTACTTC	CASSEWGHPETQYF
TRBJ2-6	.	TRBV12-5	.	TGTGCTAGTGGTTTGCCACCTCGGAGCTCTGGGGCCAACGTCCTGACTTTC	CASGLPPRSSGANVLTF